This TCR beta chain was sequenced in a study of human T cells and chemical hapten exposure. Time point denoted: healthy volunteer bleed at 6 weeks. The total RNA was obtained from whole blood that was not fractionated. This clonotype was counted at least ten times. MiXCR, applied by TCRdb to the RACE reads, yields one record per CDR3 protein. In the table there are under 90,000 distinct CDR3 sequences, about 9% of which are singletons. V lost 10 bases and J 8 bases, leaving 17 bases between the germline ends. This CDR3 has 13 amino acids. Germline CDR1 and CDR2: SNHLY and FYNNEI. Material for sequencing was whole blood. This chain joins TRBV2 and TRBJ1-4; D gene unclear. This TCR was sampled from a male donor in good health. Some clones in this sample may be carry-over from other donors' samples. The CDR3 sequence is CATLGRIREKLFF. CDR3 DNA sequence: TGTGCCACTCTGGGCAGGATTAGGGAAAAACTGTTTTTT.